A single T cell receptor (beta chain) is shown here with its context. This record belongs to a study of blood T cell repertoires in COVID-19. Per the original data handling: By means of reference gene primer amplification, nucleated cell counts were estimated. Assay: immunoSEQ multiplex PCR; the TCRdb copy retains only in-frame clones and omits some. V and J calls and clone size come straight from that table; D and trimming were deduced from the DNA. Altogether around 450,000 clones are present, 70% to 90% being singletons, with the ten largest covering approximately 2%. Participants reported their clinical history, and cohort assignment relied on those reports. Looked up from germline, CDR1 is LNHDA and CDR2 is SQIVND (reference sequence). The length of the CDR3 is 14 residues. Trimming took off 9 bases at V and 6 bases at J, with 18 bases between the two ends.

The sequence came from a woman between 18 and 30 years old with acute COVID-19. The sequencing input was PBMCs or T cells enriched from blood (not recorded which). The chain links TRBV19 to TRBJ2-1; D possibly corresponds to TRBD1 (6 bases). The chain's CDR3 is CASQGISLFNEQFF. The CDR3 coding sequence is TGTGCCAGCCAGGGGATATCGCTCTTCAATGAGCAGTTCTTC.